The 26 T cell receptor beta chains in this list originate from one sample, sequenced in a study of patients and donors after allogeneic stem cell transplantation. Using its own MiXCR run on the RT-PCR reads, TCRdb lists one record per CDR3 protein. In the table there are some 200,000 distinct CDR3 sequences, 40% to 45% of which are singletons. The specimen was blood, either unsorted or a sorted T cell fraction (not recorded which). The receptor source for this set is a human donor who was either an allogeneic HSCT recipient or a stem cell or donor lymphocyte infusion donor (not recorded which). It is not recorded whose cells these are; they may come from a transplant donor.

The rearrangement links TRBV29-1 to TRBJ2-3, with D perhaps TRBD1 (5 bases). In germline, CDR1 is SQVTM, CDR2 ANQGSEA. Trimming shortened V by 0 bases and J by 2 bases, and 12 bases separated the two germline ends. The CDR3 is made up of 15 amino acids. For the CDR3, the DNA is TGCAGCGTTGAAGATAATGCAGGGTTCACAGATACGCAGTATTTT. Translated: CSVEDNAGFTDTQYF.

This chain uses TRBV6-5 with TRBJ2-1; maybe TRBD2 (7 bases). CDR1 and CDR2 from the germline V gene are MNHEY and SVGAGI. This CDR3 has 15 amino acids. Trimming left V 6 bases short and J 7 bases short, with 19 bases between. The CDR3 nucleotides are TGTGCCAGCAGGCACAGGGCGGGAGTTGTAAATGAGCAGTTCTTC. Protein: CASRHRAGVVNEQFF.

This clonotype has only one observation. J is TRBJ2-7 and V is TRBV20-1; D possibly corresponds to TRBD1 (5 bases). Trimming removed 7 bases from V and 0 bases from J, with 10 bases in between. Germline CDR1 reads DFQATT; CDR2 reads SNEGSKA (reference sequence). This CDR3 is 12 amino acids long. The CDR3 DNA reads TGCAGTGTGATCGACAGCTCCTACGAGCAGTACTTC. It codes for CSVIDSSYEQYF.

This clonotype was counted between two and nine times. The chain combines TRBV7-2 with TRBJ1-5; TRBD1 is a possible D gene (6 bases). Germline assignment: CDR1 SGHTA and CDR2 FQGNSA. The V end lost 9 bases, the J end lost 2 bases, and 11 bases lay between the germline ends. The CDR3 sequence is 13 residues long. The CDR3 protein is CASKRQGNQPQHF. Written as DNA, the CDR3 is TGTGCCAGTAAACGACAGGGCAATCAGCCCCAGCATTTT.

This clonotype occurred a few times. The chain is built from TRBV24-1 and TRBJ1-5; D ambiguous. The CDR3 loop spans 12 amino acids. Germline assignment: CDR1 KGHDR and CDR2 SFDVKD. Trimming removed 9 bases at V and 3 bases at J, with 8 bases between. The CDR3 is CATGQFNQPQHF. CDR3 in DNA: TGTGCCACCGGGCAGTTCAATCAGCCCCAGCATTTT.

The chain links TRBV15 to TRBJ2-7, with a possible D match to TRBD1 (6 bases). Trimming removed 0 bases at V and 3 bases at J, with 9 bases between. Germline lookup yields CDR1 LNHNV and CDR2 YYDKDF (reference sequence). This CDR3 contains 14 residues. CDR3 in amino acids: CATSREGGGYEQYF. The DNA of the CDR3 is TGTGCCACCAGCAGAGAAGGGGGTGGCTACGAGCAGTACTTC.

V usage is TRBV28 and J usage is TRBJ1-2, with D perhaps TRBD1 (6 bases). CDR3 size: 13 residues. V lost 6 bases, J lost 1 base, and 9 bases lay in between. Germline CDR1 reads MDHEN; CDR2 reads SYDVKM. The CDR3 reads CASRTGVNYGYTF. CDR3 coding DNA: TGTGCCAGCAGGACAGGTGTTAACTATGGCTACACCTTC.

This clonotype has only a few counts. The rearrangement uses TRBV7-2 and TRBJ1-2; 10 nucleotides align to TRBD1. The V gene end was trimmed by 2 bases and the J gene end by 4 bases; junction bases not matched to a gene: 4. The CDR3 covers 15 residues. Germline CDR1 is SGHTA and CDR2 is FQGNSA. The CDR3 coding sequence is TGTGCCAGCAGCTTAAACGGACAGGGGGTCTATGGCTACACCTTC. It codes for CASSLNGQGVYGYTF.

This clonotype occurred a few times. The V and J genes are TRBV6-2 or TRBV6-3 and TRBJ1-5; no clear D. Trimming shortened V by 7 bases and J by 0 bases, and 10 bases separated the two germline ends. The CDR3 loop spans 14 amino acids. Germline lookup yields CDR1 MNHEY and CDR2 SVGEGT. This chain's CDR3 is CASNNRYSNQPQHF. CDR3 nucleotide sequence: TGTGCCAGCAATAACAGATATAGCAATCAGCCCCAGCATTTT.

This clonotype occurred a few times. V gene TRBV12-3 or TRBV12-4 combines with J gene TRBJ2-7; D perhaps matches TRBD1 (6 bases). The V gene lost 5 bases and the J gene lost 6 bases, with 14 bases spanning the gap. This CDR3 contains 13 residues. CDR3 region: CASSPGDTAEQYF. DNA for the CDR3: TGTGCCAGCAGTCCAGGGGATACGGCCGAGCAGTACTTC.

This clonotype was counted a single time. The rearrangement uses TRBV4-3 and TRBJ2-3, with D uncertain. The V end was cut by 1 base, the J end by 0 bases, with 8 bases between. CDR3 length equals 15 residues. Per germline, CDR1 LGHNA and CDR2 YSLEER. CDR3 sequence reads: CASSQVVFSTDTQYF. The CDR3 region has the DNA TGCGCCAGCAGCCAAGTTGTATTTAGCACAGATACGCAGTATTTT.

J is TRBJ1-5 and V is TRBV7-6; TRBD1 matches 7 bases. The CDR3 spans 19 residues. Losses at the gene ends were 0 bases for V and 4 bases for J; bases not matched to a gene: 15. The germline V gene encodes CDR1 SGHVS and CDR2 FNYEAQ. The CDR3 reads CASSLAVRGTGALNQPQHF. The CDR3, as DNA: TGTGCCAGCAGCTTAGCTGTAAGGGGTACAGGGGCCCTTAATCAGCCCCAGCATTTT.

CDR3 loop: CASSYGVLSSGNTIYF. CDR3 nucleotides: TGTGCCAGCAGTTACGGGGTCTTAAGCTCTGGAAACACCATATATTTT. V and J are TRBV6-5 and TRBJ1-3, with unresolved D. The CDR3 has 16 amino acids. Germline CDR1 is MNHEY and CDR2 is SVGAGI. V lost 2 bases and J lost 0, with 11 bases in between.

This clonotype was detected a few times. The V call is TRBV10-3, the J call TRBJ1-1; maybe TRBD1 (6 bases). CDR3 length equals 12 residues. Trimming stripped 3 bases from V and 5 bases from J, with 7 bases between. Germline lookup yields CDR1 ENHRY and CDR2 SYGVKD. The CDR3 nucleotides read TGTGCCATCAGTGAAGGGGGGACTGAAGCTTTCTTT. Translation gives CAISEGGTEAFF.

The chain uses TRBV3-1 and TRBJ1-4; D not certain. Germline CDR1 reads LGHDT; CDR2 reads YNNKEL (reference sequence). The CDR3 is 12 amino acids. Trimming stripped 1 base from V and 7 bases from J, with 4 bases between. In nucleotides, the CDR3 is TGTGCCAGCAGCCAAGTACCTGAAAAACTGTTTTTT. This translates into CASSQVPEKLFF.

The chain joins TRBV6-1 to TRBJ1-1, with D perhaps TRBD1 (6 bases). Trimming took off 11 bases at V and 6 bases at J, with 19 bases between the two ends. CDR1 is MNHNS and CDR2 is SASEGT in the germline V gene. The CDR3 extends over 13 amino acids. The CDR3: CASSFRGRPEAFF. DNA for the CDR3: TGTGCCTCATCATTCAGGGGAAGGCCTGAAGCTTTCTTT.

This chain uses TRBV14 with TRBJ1-3; D is undetermined. V lost 1 base and J 0 bases, leaving 10 bases between the germline ends. Germline V gene lookup returns CDR1 SGHDN and CDR2 FVKESK. The CDR3 length is 16 residues. The CDR3 protein is CASSQGRAVSGNTIYF. The DNA for the CDR3 is TGTGCCAGCAGCCAAGGCCGGGCCGTCTCTGGAAACACCATATATTTT.

The gene calls are TRBV28 and TRBJ1-5; D unresolved. Germline V gene sequence: CDR1 MDHEN, CDR2 SYDVKM. With 2 bases removed from V and 2 bases from J, the gap between germline ends came to 10 bases. The CDR3 is made up of 15 amino acids. CDR3 coding DNA: TGTGCCAGCAGTTTAAGGGAATTTCGCAATCAGCCCCAGCATTTT. As protein: CASSLREFRNQPQHF. The complete variable domain, with remaining parts taken from reference TRBV28 and TRBJ1-5, reads DVKVTQSSRYLVKRTGEKVFLECVQDMDHENMFWYRQDPGLGLRLIYFSYDVKMKEKGDIPEGYSVSREKKERFSLILESASTNQTSMYLCASSLREFRNQPQHFGDGTRLSIL.

This clonotype was recorded many times. The V and J genes are TRBV12-3 or TRBV12-4 and TRBJ1-5; D unclear. The ends were cut back, 3 bases at V and 6 bases at J, with 12 bases in the middle. The CDR3 is 14 amino acids. CDR3 sequence reads: CASSLVGKSQPQHF. CDR3 in DNA: TGTGCCAGCAGTTTGGTGGGAAAAAGTCAGCCCCAGCATTTT.

V is TRBV5-5 and J is TRBJ2-7, with 8 bases identical to TRBD2. Germline CDR1 and CDR2: SGHKS and YYEKEE (reference sequence). CDR3 length: 17 amino acids. V dropped 2 bases and J dropped 0; count of bases not matched to a gene: 10. CDR3 DNA sequence: TGTGCCAGCAGCTTTCCCGCTAGCGGGTACAGCTCCTACGAGCAGTACTTC. Translation: CASSFPASGYSSYEQYF.

This clonotype came up a few times. V gene TRBV20-1 combines with J gene TRBJ1-1, with D possibly matching TRBD1 (6 bases). In germline, CDR1 is DFQATT, CDR2 SNEGSKA (reference sequence). V dropped 4 bases and J dropped 5 bases, with 23 bases sitting between them. The CDR3 contains 16 residues. The CDR3 loop reads CSAIATQQGRRTEAFF. DNA of the CDR3: TGCAGTGCTATCGCGACCCAACAGGGAAGGAGGACTGAAGCTTTCTTT.

The rearrangement joins TRBV29-1 to TRBJ2-7, with a possible D match to TRBD2 (7 bases). This CDR3 has 13 amino acids. CDR1 and CDR2 from the germline V gene are SQVTM and ANQGSEA. Trimming pared 4 bases from V and 1 base from J, leaving 11 bases between. CDR3 in amino acids: CSVGGGLSYEQYF. DNA of the CDR3: TGCAGCGTTGGCGGGGGCTTGTCCTACGAGCAGTACTTC.

This clonotype was seen a few times. This sequence joins TRBV29-1 and TRBJ2-1, with a weak D call TRBD2 (5 bases). Looked up from germline, CDR1 is SQVTM and CDR2 is ANQGSEA. Trimming shortened V by 3 bases and J by 1 base, and 7 bases separated the two germline ends. The CDR3 sequence is 13 residues long. Written as DNA, the CDR3 is TGCAGCGTTGACGGGGTGTCCTACAATGAGCAGTTCTTC. This codes for CSVDGVSYNEQFF.

The sample holds one count of this clonotype. J is TRBJ2-5 and V is TRBV4-3; 11 bases fit TRBD2. With 4 bases clipped from V and 4 bases from J, the junction kept 8 bases outside the gene matches. The V gene's germline CDR1 is LGHNA and CDR2 YSLEER. This CDR3 is 16 amino acids long. CDR3 bases: TGCGCCAGCAGCCCCCTGGGACTAGCGGCCATAGAGACCCAGTACTTC. Translated: CASSPLGLAAIETQYF.

The V gene is TRBV29-1, the J gene TRBJ2-3; 9 bases are a match to TRBD2. The J segment lost 4 bases and the V segment lost 7 bases, leaving 12 bases of the junction unmatched. This CDR3 spans 15 amino acids. Germline lookup yields CDR1 SQVTM and CDR2 ANQGSEA. The CDR3 loop reads CSGRAGGPVADTQYF. The CDR3, as DNA: TGCAGCGGTAGGGCGGGAGGGCCAGTAGCAGATACGCAGTATTTT.

The chain carries TRBV24-1 and TRBJ2-1, with 8 bases fitting TRBD2. Germline V gene data show CDR1 as KGHDR and CDR2 as SFDVKD. The CDR3 totals 15 residues. The ends lost 4 bases at V and 7 bases at J; junction bases unmatched: 8. In DNA, the CDR3 is TGTGCCACCAGTGACACTAGCGGTTTCCGGAATGAGCAGTTCTTC. This translates into CATSDTSGFRNEQFF.